This entry concerns a single T cell receptor beta chain. Its cognate antigen is unknown. This table comes from immunoSEQ multiplex PCR, and its TCRdb copy is limited to in-frame clones, with some not included. Of tens of thousands of clones in the sample, about four fifths are singletons; the top ten hold about 1.9%. The data were taken from a study of lymphopenia after photon versus proton radiotherapy. Overall study results and limits: Post-nadir diversity loss with photons came from oligoclonal expansion, particularly CD8+ Temra cells. A bigger post-nadir fall in TCR diversity correlated inversely with survival time in deceased patients. Photon-treated patients lost naive T cells and TCR diversity; proton-treated stayed stable. Authors raise, but do not show, better survival with proton therapy.

This receptor was identified in a man aged 60-69 years with pancreatic cancer. Source: peripheral blood, taken from a patient treated with proton-based radiotherapy.

CDR3 sequence: CASSLTGYTF. In DNA form, the CDR3 reads TGTGCCAGCAGCTTGACGGGCTACACCTTC. The chain recombines TRBV5-8 with TRBJ1-2; no clear D gene. There are 10 residues in the CDR3. Germline V gene sequence: CDR1 SGHTS, CDR2 YDEGEE. The V and J ends lost 1 base and 8 bases respectively, with 3 bases between them.